This T cell receptor (beta chain) was captured by sequencing in a study of blood T cell repertoires in COVID-19. About the study: Collection of acute and convalescent COVID-19 samples took place in the United States, Italy and Spain. Sample material is recorded as cDNA or gDNA derived from T cells, B-cell-depleted T cells, or PBMCs.

Per the germline V gene, CDR1 is GTSNPN and CDR2 is SVGIG (reference sequence). The ends lost 0 bases at V and 5 bases at J; junction bases unmatched: 4. This CDR3 is 15 amino acids long. The participants were between about 18 and 90 years old and came from 20 to 30 US areas. Grouping used clinical history reported by participants in a survey and questionnaire. Only in-frame clones appear in the TCRdb table, and some are missing; sequencing was by immunoSEQ multiplex PCR. Of 400,000 or so clones detected, roughly 88% appear once; the ten largest clones hold roughly 2%. The J gene is TRBJ2-1, the V gene TRBV30; the match to TRBD2 covers 10 bases. Specimen: PBMCs or T cells enriched from blood (not recorded which). This receptor was identified in a woman aged 40-49 years with acute COVID-19. This CDR3 reads CAWSVFGTSDNEQFF. In DNA, the CDR3 is TGTGCCTGGAGTGTATTCGGGACTAGCGACAATGAGCAGTTCTTC.